This T cell receptor beta chain derives from a study of cytomegalovirus exposure and HLA in healthy donors. Study-wide results and limits: The likely origin of a cluster of highly shared sequence variants was a sequencing artifact. Several top significant clusters appeared, in a later analysis, to be linked to common viral pathogens.

Worth noting for this clone: Its matching antigen is unknown.

The study ran its PCR with 60 Vbeta and 13 Jbeta primers. The table came from immunoSEQ multiplex PCR; TCRdb's copy has only in-frame clones and leaves some out. The sample has about 200,000 clones, 82% seen once. Per germline, CDR1 SNHLY and CDR2 FYNNEI. This CDR3 has 14 residues. The V segment lost 5 bases and the J segment 5 bases; nucleotides outside the gene matches: 2. The chain links TRBV2 to TRBJ2-4; 11 bases agree with TRBD2. The TCR comes from a woman in her thirties or forties in good health and CMV-seronegative. The sequencing sample was made of PBMCs. The CDR3 DNA sequence: TGTGCCAGCAGTAAGGGACTAGCGGAAAACATTCAGTACTTC. This translates into CASSKGLAENIQYF.